Described below is a single T cell receptor beta chain sequence and its context. There are 15 residues in the CDR3. Germline V gene lookup returns CDR1 MNHEY and CDR2 SVGEGT. The V gene lost 6 bases and the J gene lost 0 bases, with 14 bases spanning the gap. These data originate in a study of control samples from healthy donors and cancer patients. The protocol was immunoSEQ multiplex PCR, while the TCRdb copy is restricted to in-frame clones and leaves out a portion. Of 75,000 to 90,000 clones detected, about 85% appear once; the ten largest clones hold roughly 2%. This TCR derives from a woman aged 40 to 55 in good health. Source material: blood. The chain is built from TRBV6-2 or TRBV6-3 and TRBJ1-1; D perhaps matches TRBD1 (6 bases). DNA of the CDR3: TGTGCCAGCAGCCACCGGACAGAAATGAACACTGAAGCTTTCTTT. Amino acid sequence: CASSHRTEMNTEAFF.